The sequence of this T cell receptor beta chain was determined in a study of tumor-infiltrating lymphocytes in primary liver carcinoma. Total RNA (approximately 450 ng) served as template for TCR beta cDNA synthesis primed by a constant-region primer. Nested multiplex PCR, run for three rounds with slightly modified ARM-PCR, yielded TCR beta libraries. The study ran its first two PCR rounds for nine to eleven cycles each, using TRBV1-TRBV30 forward primers and a C-beta reverse primer. TCRdb redid the calling of the multiplex PCR reads with MiXCR, one entry per CDR3 protein. Of 330,000 or so distinct CDR3 sequences in the sample, less than 75% were seen once. V trimming: 9 bases; J trimming: 11 bases; junction bases outside the gene matches: 14. The V gene's germline CDR1 is ENHRY and CDR2 SYGVKD. This CDR3 has 14 residues. The source of the blood RNA was unsorted whole blood, and germline DNA was extracted as well. Donors were untreated and chronically infected with HBV.

Findings and caveats of the study: A significantly higher top-250-clone fraction was found in tumors than in blood (p = 0.039).

Note on this clonotype: Its antigen is not known.

The chain links TRBV10-3 to TRBJ2-1, with 9 bases fitting TRBD1. This TCR was sampled from a man between 40 and 49 years old with primary liver carcinoma and hepatitis B virus infection. Sequencing was performed on peripheral blood. The CDR3 protein is CAILGQGSENKQFF. In DNA form, the CDR3 reads TGTGCCATTTTGGGACAGGGCTCTGAAAATAAGCAGTTCTTC.